This T cell receptor beta chain was observed in a study of blood T cell repertoires in COVID-19. Repertoires were generated with immunoSEQ multiplex PCR, while TCRdb's copy carries only in-frame clones and drops some. Of roughly 330,000 clones in the sample, about 90% are singletons; the top ten hold about 5%. The CDR3 consists of 16 residues. The V gene lost 3 bases and the J gene lost 1 base, with 15 bases spanning the gap. Germline assignment: CDR1 KGHSH and CDR2 LQKENI. Clinical histories supplied by participants themselves formed the basis of cohort assignment. The receptor comes from a woman aged 25-40 years who had recovered from COVID-19. Input material: PBMCs or T cells enriched from blood (not recorded which). The chain links TRBV18 to TRBJ1-1; D possibly corresponds to TRBD1 (5 bases). Here the CDR3 DNA reads TGTGCCAGCTCACCTCTCTCTTTGGGGGGGAACACTGAAGCTTTCTTT. This codes for CASSPLSLGGNTEAFF.